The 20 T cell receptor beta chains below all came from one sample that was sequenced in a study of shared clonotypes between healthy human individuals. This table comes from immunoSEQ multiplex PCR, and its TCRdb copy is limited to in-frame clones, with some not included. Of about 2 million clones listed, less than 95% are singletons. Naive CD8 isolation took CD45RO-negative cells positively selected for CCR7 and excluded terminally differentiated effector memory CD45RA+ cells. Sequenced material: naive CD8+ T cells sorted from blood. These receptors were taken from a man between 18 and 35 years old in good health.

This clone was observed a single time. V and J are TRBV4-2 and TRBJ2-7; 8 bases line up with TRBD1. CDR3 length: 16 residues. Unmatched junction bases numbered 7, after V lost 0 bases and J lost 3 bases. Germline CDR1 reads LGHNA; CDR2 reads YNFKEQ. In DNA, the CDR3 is TGTGCCAGCAGCCAAGATTCAGGGACAGGTCTCTACGAGCAGTACTTC. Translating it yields CASSQDSGTGLYEQYF.

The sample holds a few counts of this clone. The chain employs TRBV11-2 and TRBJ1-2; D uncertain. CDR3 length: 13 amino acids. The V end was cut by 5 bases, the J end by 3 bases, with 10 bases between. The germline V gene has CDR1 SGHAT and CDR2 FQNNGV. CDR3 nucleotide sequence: TGTGCCAGCAGCGGCTCCGGATACTATGGCTACACCTTC. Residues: CASSGSGYYGYTF.

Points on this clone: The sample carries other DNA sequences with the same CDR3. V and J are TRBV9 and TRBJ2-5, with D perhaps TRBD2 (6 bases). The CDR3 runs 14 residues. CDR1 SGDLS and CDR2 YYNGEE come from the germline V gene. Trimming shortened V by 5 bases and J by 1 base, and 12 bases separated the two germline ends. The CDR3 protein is CASSPGGAQETQYF. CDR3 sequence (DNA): TGTGCCAGCAGTCCGGGCGGGGCCCAAGAGACCCAGTACTTC.

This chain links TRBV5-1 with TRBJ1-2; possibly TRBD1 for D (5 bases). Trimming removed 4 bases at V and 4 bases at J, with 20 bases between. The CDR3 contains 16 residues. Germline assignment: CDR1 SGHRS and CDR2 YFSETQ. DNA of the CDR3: TGCGCCAGCAGCCCACTCTCAGGCCAGGGCGCCTATGGCTACACCTTC. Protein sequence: CASSPLSGQGAYGYTF.

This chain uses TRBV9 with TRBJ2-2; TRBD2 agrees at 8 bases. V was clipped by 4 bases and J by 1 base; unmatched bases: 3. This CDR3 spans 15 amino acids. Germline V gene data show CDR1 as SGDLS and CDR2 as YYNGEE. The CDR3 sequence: CASSSGGLNTGELFF. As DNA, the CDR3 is TGTGCCAGCAGCTCGGGGGGGTTGAACACCGGGGAGCTGTTTTTT.

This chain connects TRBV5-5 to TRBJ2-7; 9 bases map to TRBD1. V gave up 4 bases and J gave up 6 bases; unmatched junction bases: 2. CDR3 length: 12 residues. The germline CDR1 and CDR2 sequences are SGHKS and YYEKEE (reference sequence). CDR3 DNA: TGTGCCAGCAGCCCGACAGGGGGCGAGCAGTACTTC. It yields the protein CASSPTGGEQYF.

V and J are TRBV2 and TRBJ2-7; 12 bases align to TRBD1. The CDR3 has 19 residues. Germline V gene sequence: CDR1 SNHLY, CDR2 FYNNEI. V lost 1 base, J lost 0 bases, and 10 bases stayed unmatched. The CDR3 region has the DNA TGTGCCAGCAGTGAAGTAATGACGGGACAGGGGGCGGCCTCCTACGAGCAGTACTTC. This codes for CASSEVMTGQGAASYEQYF.

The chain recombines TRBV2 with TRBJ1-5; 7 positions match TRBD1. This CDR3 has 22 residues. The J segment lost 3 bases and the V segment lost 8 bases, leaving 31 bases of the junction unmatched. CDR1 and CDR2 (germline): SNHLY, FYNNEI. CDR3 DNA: TGTGCCAGCGAGCTGTGTCGAATCCTGAAACAGGGGATTGAGGACCCCAATCAGCCCCAGCATTTT. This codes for CASELCRILKQGIEDPNQPQHF.

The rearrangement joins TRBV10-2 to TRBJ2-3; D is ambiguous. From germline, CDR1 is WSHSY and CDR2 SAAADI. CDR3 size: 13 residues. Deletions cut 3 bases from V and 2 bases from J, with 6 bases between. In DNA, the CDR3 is TGCGCCAGCAGTGACCTGGTCACAGATACGCAGTATTTT. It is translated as CASSDLVTDTQYF.

The DNA of the CDR3 is TGTGCCAGCAGTTACACGGGTGACACCGGGGAGCTGTTTTTT. Protein: CASSYTGDTGELFF. The V and J genes are TRBV6-4 and TRBJ2-2; D is unclear. The V and J ends lost 5 bases and 3 bases respectively, with 10 bases between them. Germline CDR1 reads MRHNA; CDR2 reads SNTAGT. There are 14 residues in the CDR3.

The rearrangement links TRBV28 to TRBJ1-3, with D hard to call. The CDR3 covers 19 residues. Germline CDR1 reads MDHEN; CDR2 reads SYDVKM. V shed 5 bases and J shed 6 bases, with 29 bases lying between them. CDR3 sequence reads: CASSGIQLRRSRETNTIYF. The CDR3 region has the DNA TGTGCCAGCAGTGGAATACAACTCCGCCGCTCAAGGGAGACAAACACCATATATTTT.

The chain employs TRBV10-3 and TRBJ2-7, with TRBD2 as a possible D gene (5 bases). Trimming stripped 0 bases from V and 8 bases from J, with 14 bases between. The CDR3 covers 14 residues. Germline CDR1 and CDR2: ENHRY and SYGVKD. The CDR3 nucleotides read TGTGCCATCAGTGAGTCGGAAAGATGGGAGCAGCAGTACTTC. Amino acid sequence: CAISESERWEQQYF.

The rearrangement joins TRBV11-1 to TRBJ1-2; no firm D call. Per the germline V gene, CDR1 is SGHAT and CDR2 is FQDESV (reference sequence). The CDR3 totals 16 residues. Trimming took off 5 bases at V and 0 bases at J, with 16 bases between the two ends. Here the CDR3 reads CASSPMTGGTNYGYTF. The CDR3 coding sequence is TGTGCCAGCAGCCCAATGACGGGAGGAACTAACTATGGCTACACCTTC.

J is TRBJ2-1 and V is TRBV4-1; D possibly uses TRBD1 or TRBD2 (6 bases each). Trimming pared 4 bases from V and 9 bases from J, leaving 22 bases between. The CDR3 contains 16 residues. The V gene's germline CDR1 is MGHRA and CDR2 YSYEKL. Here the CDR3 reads CASSLLGASERSEQFF. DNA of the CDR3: TGCGCCAGCAGCCTCCTGGGGGCTAGCGAGAGAAGTGAGCAGTTCTTC.

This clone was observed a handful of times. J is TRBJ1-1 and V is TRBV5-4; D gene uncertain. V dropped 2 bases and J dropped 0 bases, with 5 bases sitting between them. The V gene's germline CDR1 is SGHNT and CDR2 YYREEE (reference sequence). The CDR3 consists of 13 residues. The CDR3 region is CASSFPMNTEAFF. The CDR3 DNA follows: TGTGCCAGCAGCTTTCCTATGAACACTGAAGCTTTCTTT. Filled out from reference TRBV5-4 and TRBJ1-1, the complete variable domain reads ETGVTQSPTHLIKTRGQQVTLRCSSQSGHNTVSWYQQALGQGPQFIFQYYREEENGRGNFPPRFSGLQFPNYSSELNVNALELDDSALYLCASSFPMNTEAFFGQGTRLTVV.

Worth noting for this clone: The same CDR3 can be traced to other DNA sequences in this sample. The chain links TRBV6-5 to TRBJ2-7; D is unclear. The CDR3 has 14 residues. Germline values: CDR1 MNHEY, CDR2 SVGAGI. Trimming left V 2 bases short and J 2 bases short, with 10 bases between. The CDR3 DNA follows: TGTGCCAGCAGTTACAGTGGGAACCCCTACGAGCAGTACTTC. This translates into CASSYSGNPYEQYF.

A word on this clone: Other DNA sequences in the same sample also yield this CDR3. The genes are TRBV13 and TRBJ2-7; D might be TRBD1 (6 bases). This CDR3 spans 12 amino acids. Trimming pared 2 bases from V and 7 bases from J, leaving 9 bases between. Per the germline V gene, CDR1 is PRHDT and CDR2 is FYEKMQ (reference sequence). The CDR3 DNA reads TGTGCCAGCAGCTTAAGAGGGGGAGAGCAGTACTTC. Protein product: CASSLRGGEQYF.

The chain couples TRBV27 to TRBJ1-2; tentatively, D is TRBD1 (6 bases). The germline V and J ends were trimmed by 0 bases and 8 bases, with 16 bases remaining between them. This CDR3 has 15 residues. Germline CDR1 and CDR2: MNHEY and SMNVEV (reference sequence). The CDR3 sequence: CASSLSTGNPEGYTF. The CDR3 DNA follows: TGTGCCAGCAGTTTATCCACAGGGAACCCGGAGGGCTACACCTTC.

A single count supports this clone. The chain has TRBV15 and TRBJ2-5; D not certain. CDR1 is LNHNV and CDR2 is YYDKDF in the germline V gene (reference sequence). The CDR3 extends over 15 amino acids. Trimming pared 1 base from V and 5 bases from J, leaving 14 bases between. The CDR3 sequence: CATSRVGERMETQYF. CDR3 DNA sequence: TGTGCCACCAGCAGAGTTGGAGAGAGGATGGAGACCCAGTACTTC.

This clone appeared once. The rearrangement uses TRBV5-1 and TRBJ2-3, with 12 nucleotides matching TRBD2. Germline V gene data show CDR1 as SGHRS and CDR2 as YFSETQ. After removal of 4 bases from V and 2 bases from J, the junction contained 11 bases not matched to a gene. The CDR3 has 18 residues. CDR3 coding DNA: TGCGCCAGCAGCCTCCGACTAGCGGGAGTTGCCACCACAGATACGCAGTATTTT. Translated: CASSLRLAGVATTDTQYF.